The entry below describes one TCR beta chain. The record originates from a study of T-cell memory formation after mild COVID-19. MiXCR, run by TCRdb on the 5' RACE reads, gives a single entry per CDR3 protein. The sample holds 300,000 to 400,000 distinct CDR3 sequences, over 10% seen once. The CDR3 totals 14 residues. CDR1 SGHTA and CDR2 FQGNSA come from the germline V gene. Unmatched junction bases numbered 5, after V lost 5 bases and J lost 3 bases. The V and J genes are TRBV7-2 and TRBJ2-5; 8 bases match TRBD1. The specimen was PBMCs or a T cell subset sorted from them (not recorded which). This TCR derives from a man aged 18-30 years who had mild COVID-19 (a few samples of this study predate the infection). Cell type and time point are not known. The CDR3 reads CASSGRGLEETQYF. As DNA, the CDR3 is TGTGCCAGCAGCGGCAGGGGGCTCGAAGAGACCCAGTACTTC.